These 30 T cell receptor beta chains share one sample of origin, sequenced in a study of spatial heterogeneity in lung cancer. TCRdb independently ran MiXCR on the 5' RACE reads; one entry per CDR3 protein. The sample lists over 9,500 distinct CDR3 sequences; less than 4.5% were seen once. The time point here: sample taken at primary tumor resection. This sample comprised PBMCs, obtained at surgery. These receptor sequences come from a female donor with early-stage non-small cell lung cancer.

This clonotype was seen at least ten times. The V gene is TRBV7-9, the J gene TRBJ2-1; TRBD2 matches 9 bases. The CDR3 has 12 amino acids. V trimming: 5 bases; J trimming: 8 bases; junction bases outside the gene matches: 1. Germline CDR1 reads SEHNR; CDR2 reads FQNEAQ (reference sequence). The CDR3 protein is CASSRTSDEQFF. The CDR3 nucleotides read TGTGCCAGCAGCCGGACTAGCGATGAGCAGTTCTTC. Full variable domain (remainder filled in from reference TRBV7-9 and TRBJ2-1): DTGVSQNPRHKITKRGQNVTFRCDPISEHNRLYWYRQTLGQGPEFLTYFQNEAQLEKSRLLSDRFSAERPKGSFSTLEIQRTEQGDSAMYLCASSRTSDEQFFGPGTRLTVL.

The table lists this clonotype with many counts. The gene calls are TRBV27 and TRBJ2-5, with D perhaps matching TRBD2 (5 bases). Germline values: CDR1 MNHEY, CDR2 SMNVEV (reference sequence). The CDR3 spans 12 residues. Trimming stripped 5 bases from V and 5 bases from J, with 9 bases between. CDR3 region: CASSGTGETQYF. Written as DNA, the CDR3 is TGTGCCAGCAGTGGTACGGGGGAGACCCAGTACTTC.

In its sample, this clonotype was seen many times. The chain recombines TRBV9 with TRBJ2-7, with TRBD1 identical over 9 bases. The CDR3 is 15 residues long. Trimming cost V 0 bases and J 5 bases; bases outside gene matches: 6. CDR1 SGDLS and CDR2 YYNGEE come from the germline V gene. The CDR3 DNA is TGTGCCAGCAGCGTAGATGGAACAGGGGGCAACGAGCAGTACTTC. Protein: CASSVDGTGGNEQYF.

In this sample, this clonotype turned up many times. The chain is built from TRBV20-1 and TRBJ2-2, with D hard to call. Germline V gives CDR1 DFQATT, CDR2 SNEGSKA (reference sequence). Deletions cut 0 bases from V and 1 base from J, with 6 bases between. There are 14 residues in the CDR3. The CDR3 sequence: CSARDFQNTGELFF. The CDR3 DNA reads as TGCAGTGCTAGAGATTTCCAGAACACCGGGGAGCTGTTTTTT.

This clonotype has at least ten counts. This chain links TRBV7-2 with TRBJ2-1, with TRBD2 matching 10 bases. Germline trimming cut 1 base from V and 9 bases from J; bases unmatched to any gene: 6. This CDR3 region has 15 residues. The germline V gene has CDR1 SGHTA and CDR2 FQGNSA. This CDR3 reads CASSLGLAGAGEQFF. The CDR3 nucleotides are TGTGCCAGCAGCTTAGGCCTAGCGGGGGCGGGTGAGCAGTTCTTC.

As for this clonotype: This may be a read error, as it is one base from a much larger clone. The V and J genes are TRBV29-1 and TRBJ2-1; D is unclear. The CDR3 loop spans 16 amino acids. V lost 4 bases, J lost 2 bases, and 18 bases lay in between. Germline loops: CDR1 SQVTM, CDR2 ANQGSEA. This CDR3 is CSVGGLAFRTYNEQFF. CDR3 nucleotide sequence: TGCAGCGTTGGAGGCTTGGCCTTTCGTACCTACAATGAGCAGTTCTTC.

This clonotype came up many times. The V call is TRBV6-5, the J call TRBJ2-7; possible D gene TRBD1, 5 bases. Deletions cut 0 bases from V and 0 bases from J, with 6 bases between. CDR3 size: 14 residues. CDR1 is MNHEY and CDR2 is SVGAGI in the germline V gene. For the CDR3, the DNA is TGTGCCAGCAGTTACTCGACAGCCTCCTACGAGCAGTACTTC. Translated, it gives CASSYSTASYEQYF.

This clonotype has a handful of counts. J is TRBJ2-7 and V is TRBV12-3 or TRBV12-4; possible D gene TRBD2, 5 bases. Deletions cut 5 bases from V and 4 bases from J, with 9 bases between. CDR3 length: 12 amino acids. The CDR3 nucleotides read TGTGCCAGCAGTCCCCGGGGTTACGAGCAGTACTTC. Translating gives CASSPRGYEQYF.

There are many counts of this clonotype. The J gene is TRBJ1-3, the V gene TRBV12-3 or TRBV12-4; TRBD1 might be the D (6 bases). Deletions cut 6 bases from V and 0 bases from J, with 15 bases between. The CDR3 runs to 16 residues. In DNA form, the CDR3 reads TGTGCCAGCAGATCCCGGGACACGATCTCTGGAAACACCATATATTTT. Protein product: CASRSRDTISGNTIYF.

This clonotype was recorded at least ten times. The chain is built from TRBV6-6 and TRBJ2-7, with a weak D call TRBD2 (6 bases). The CDR3 has 15 amino acids. Germline assignment: CDR1 MNHNY and CDR2 SVGAGI (reference sequence). With 0 bases removed from V and 3 bases from J, the gap between germline ends came to 12 bases. CDR3 nucleotides: TGTGCCAGCAGTTACTCGTCCGGGACTGACTACGAGCAGTACTTC. It is translated as CASSYSSGTDYEQYF.

In this sample, this clonotype turned up many times. The chain employs TRBV7-2 and TRBJ2-7; no definite D call. The CDR3 extends over 13 amino acids. Germline V lookup: CDR1 SGHTA, CDR2 FQGNSA. V lost 3 bases and J 2 bases, leaving 8 bases between the germline ends. Here the CDR3 reads CASSLGGTYEQYF. The CDR3 DNA is TGTGCCAGCAGCTTGGGCGGTACCTACGAGCAGTACTTC.

This clonotype came up many times. V and J are TRBV12-3 or TRBV12-4 and TRBJ2-2; possibly TRBD2 for D (5 bases). Trimming shortened V by 5 bases and J by 3 bases, and 10 bases separated the two germline ends. The CDR3 runs to 14 residues. Written as DNA, the CDR3 is TGTGCCAGCAGTCTACTGGGAGACACCGGGGAGCTGTTTTTT. Residues: CASSLLGDTGELFF.

This clonotype was observed at least ten times. The chain is built from TRBV20-1 and TRBJ2-3; unclear D gene. The germline gives CDR1 DFQATT, CDR2 SNEGSKA (reference sequence). V shed 0 bases and J shed 2 bases, with 15 bases lying between them. This CDR3 comprises 16 residues. CDR3 DNA sequence: TGCAGTGCTAGAGATCCACTTTTCCGATCCACAGATACGCAGTATTTT. This sequence encodes CSARDPLFRSTDTQYF.

This clonotype is medium-sized in the sample. The chain employs TRBV4-2 and TRBJ1-2; D call uncertain. V lost 4 bases and J lost 4, with 13 bases in between. CDR3 length: 14 amino acids. CDR1 is LGHNA, CDR2 YNFKEQ, per germline. The CDR3 sequence is CASSPSHTLYGYTF. CDR3 DNA sequence: TGTGCCAGCAGCCCCTCGCACACCCTCTATGGCTACACCTTC.

This clonotype has a count of ten or more. The chain is built from TRBV20-1 and TRBJ2-7; D might be TRBD1 (6 bases). CDR1 is DFQATT, CDR2 SNEGSKA, per germline (reference sequence). V was cut by 5 bases and J by 2 bases, with 16 bases left in between. The CDR3 is 14 residues long. The CDR3 region has the DNA TGCAGTGCTGCCACAGGGTATGGGCCCTACGAGCAGTACTTC. This translates into CSAATGYGPYEQYF.

This clonotype was detected only a few times. The chain is built from TRBV28 and TRBJ2-6, with 7 positions matching TRBD2. V trimming: 4 bases; J trimming: 2 bases; junction bases outside the gene matches: 14. The CDR3 covers 19 residues. The germline V gene has CDR1 MDHEN and CDR2 SYDVKM. CDR3 amino acids: CASSSQGGSVAAGANVLTF. The DNA of the CDR3 is TGTGCCAGCAGTTCGCAAGGCGGGAGTGTGGCTGCTGGGGCCAACGTCCTGACTTTC.

This clonotype was seen ten or more times. The chain employs TRBV11-2 and TRBJ2-1; TRBD1 is a possible D gene (7 bases). Germline V gives CDR1 SGHAT, CDR2 FQNNGV. The CDR3 extends over 16 amino acids. V was clipped by 1 base and J by 3 bases, with 13 bases between them. CDR3 residues: CASSLAGQGGYNEQFF. CDR3 nucleotide sequence: TGTGCCAGCAGCTTAGCAGGGCAGGGGGGCTACAATGAGCAGTTCTTC. Combining the CDR3 with reference TRBV11-2 and TRBJ2-1 gives the whole variable domain EAGVAQSPRYKIIEKRQSVAFWCNPISGHATLYWYQQILGQGPKLLIQFQNNGVVDDSQLPKDRFSAERLKGVDSTLKIQPAKLEDSAVYLCASSLAGQGGYNEQFFGPGTRLTVL.

This clonotype was observed at least ten times. The J gene is TRBJ2-1, the V gene TRBV20-1; TRBD2 matches at 10 bases. The germline gives CDR1 DFQATT, CDR2 SNEGSKA (reference sequence). J gave up 5 bases and V 1 base, and 14 bases lay outside the gene matches. The CDR3 is 18 residues long. CDR3 region: CSARGGALAGGLDNEQFF. CDR3 DNA: TGCAGTGCTAGAGGGGGGGCATTAGCGGGAGGCCTCGACAATGAGCAGTTCTTC.

In this sample, this clonotype turned up many times. V gene TRBV9 combines with J gene TRBJ2-2, with TRBD1 as a possible D gene (5 bases). Germline lookup yields CDR1 SGDLS and CDR2 YYNGEE. V dropped 3 bases and J dropped 3 bases, with 9 bases sitting between them. This CDR3 comprises 14 residues. For the CDR3, the DNA is TGTGCCAGCAGCGCCGCAGGGTACACCGGGGAGCTGTTTTTT. It codes for CASSAAGYTGELFF.

This clonotype was detected a few times. V and J are TRBV5-4 and TRBJ2-3; 8 bases are a match to TRBD2. The junction had 8 bases not matched to a gene; V was cut back by 2 bases and J by 6 bases. CDR1 SGHNT and CDR2 YYREEE come from the germline V gene (reference sequence). The CDR3 has 15 residues. DNA of the CDR3: TGTGCCAGCAGCTTCCCCGGACTAGCTGGGGATACGCAGTATTTT. Its translation: CASSFPGLAGDTQYF.

This clonotype appeared many times. The V gene is TRBV20-1, the J gene TRBJ2-1; 7 bases match TRBD2. This CDR3 comprises 14 residues. After removal of 6 bases from V and 7 bases from J, the junction contained 12 bases not matched to a gene. Germline V gives CDR1 DFQATT, CDR2 SNEGSKA (reference sequence). The CDR3 bases are TGCAGTGCCCGCGGCGCTAGCGGCCGAAATGAGCAGTTCTTC. Amino acid sequence: CSARGASGRNEQFF.

This clonotype was observed at least ten times. The genes are TRBV6-2 or TRBV6-3 and TRBJ2-7; weak D call: TRBD2 (6 bases). Trimming took off 6 bases at V and 3 bases at J, with 15 bases between the two ends. The germline gives CDR1 MNHEY, CDR2 SVGEGT. The CDR3 has 14 residues. The DNA of the CDR3 is TGTGCCAGCAGGAGCCGGGAGAGATTCTACGAGCAGTACTTC. It codes for CASRSRERFYEQYF.

By share, this clonotype ranks as medium-sized. This chain joins TRBV29-1 and TRBJ2-5, with TRBD1 identical over 9 bases. The CDR3 loop spans 12 amino acids. Unmatched junction bases numbered 3, after V lost 6 bases and J lost 4 bases. Germline-derived CDR1 and CDR2 are SQVTM and ANQGSEA. This chain's CDR3 is CSVGQGGETQYF. The CDR3 DNA is TGCAGCGTGGGACAGGGCGGAGAGACCCAGTACTTC.

This clonotype was seen repeatedly, ten times or more. This chain uses TRBV7-9 with TRBJ2-3, with unresolved D. Germline V lookup: CDR1 SEHNR, CDR2 FQNEAQ (reference sequence). Between the trimmed V and J ends, which lost 1 base and 2 bases, there was a span of 13 bases. This CDR3 has 16 amino acids. CDR3 DNA sequence: TGTGCCAGCAGCTTAGTTGGCGGCCCCGCCACAGATACGCAGTATTTT. Its protein is CASSLVGGPATDTQYF.

This clonotype was counted many times. The chain couples TRBV5-4 to TRBJ2-3, with D possibly TRBD2 on 5 matching bases. V lost 2 bases to trimming and J lost 1 base, with 11 bases between them. The CDR3 runs to 15 residues. The germline V gene has CDR1 SGHNT and CDR2 YYREEE (reference sequence). CDR3 DNA: TGTGCCAGCAGCTTTGAACGGGGTGGCACAGATACGCAGTATTTT. It codes for CASSFERGGTDTQYF.

This clonotype was recorded at least ten times. The chain is built from TRBV19 and TRBJ2-2, with 8 bases matching TRBD1. This CDR3 is 17 amino acids long. The V and J ends lost 7 bases and 1 base, in that order; junction bases with no gene match: 11. CDR1 and CDR2 from the germline V gene are LNHDA and SQIVND (reference sequence). The CDR3 DNA follows: TGTGCCAGTACCATGGGAGCAGGGGGCTGGAACACCGGGGAGCTGTTTTTT. As protein: CASTMGAGGWNTGELFF.

This clonotype showed up many times. V gene TRBV12-3 or TRBV12-4 combines with J gene TRBJ2-4; perhaps D is TRBD1 or TRBD2 (5 bases each). The CDR3 sequence is 14 residues long. V was trimmed by 3 bases and J by 6 bases, leaving 12 bases between them. CDR3 sequence: CASSFPGAGNIQYF. The CDR3 nucleotides are TGTGCCAGCAGTTTCCCCGGGGCAGGAAACATTCAGTACTTC.

This clonotype was found many times. The DNA of the CDR3 is TGCAGTGCTAGAGGGGACAGGATCTCTGGAAACACCATATATTTT. Translating gives CSARGDRISGNTIYF. This sequence joins TRBV20-1 and TRBJ1-3; 8 nucleotides match TRBD1. The CDR3 totals 15 residues. Germline assignment: CDR1 DFQATT and CDR2 SNEGSKA (reference sequence). The J segment lost 0 bases and the V segment lost 1 base, leaving 2 bases of the junction unmatched.

This clonotype occurred many times. This chain uses TRBV3-1 with TRBJ1-5; D not resolved. CDR3 length equals 14 residues. Trimming cost V 4 bases and J 0 bases, with 7 bases left between them. The germline V gene has CDR1 LGHDT and CDR2 YNNKEL (reference sequence). CDR3 sequence reads: CASSLTDSNQPQHF. The CDR3 DNA sequence: TGTGCCAGCAGCCTCACAGATAGCAATCAGCCCCAGCATTTT. Together with reference TRBV3-1 and TRBJ1-5, the CDR3 gives the full variable domain: DTAVSQTPKYLVTQMGNDKSIKCEQNLGHDTMYWYKQDSKKFLKIMFSYNNKELIINETVPNRFSPKSPDKAHLNLHINSLELGDSAVYFCASSLTDSNQPQHFGDGTRLSIL.

This clonotype was seen many times. The V gene is TRBV5-6, the J gene TRBJ1-5, with TRBD1 as a possible D gene (6 bases). CDR1 SGHDT and CDR2 YYEEEE come from the germline V gene. The CDR3 sequence is 14 residues long. Trimming removed 2 bases from V and 6 bases from J, with 12 bases in between. The CDR3 loop reads CASSFFRGAQPQHF. The DNA of the CDR3 is TGTGCCAGCAGCTTCTTCCGGGGGGCTCAGCCCCAGCATTTT.